This T cell receptor (beta chain) was observed in a study of circulating and synovial CD4+ cells in juvenile arthritis. Study-level points and caveats: These repertoires were less diverse than bulk blood CD4 repertoires. Overlap with synovium rose as more T cells were sequenced.

Profiled with immunoSEQ multiplex PCR; TCRdb holds only in-frame clones, not every one. The sample includes under 40,000 clones, about 95% of them seen just once. A note on this clone: The antigen remains undetermined.

J was trimmed by 0 bases and V by 4 bases; bases with no gene match: 11. The V gene's germline CDR1 is SGHTA and CDR2 FQGNSA. The CDR3 is 18 residues long. The clonotype comes from a human donor with juvenile idiopathic arthritis. The V gene is TRBV7-2, the J gene TRBJ2-7; 11 bases fit TRBD2. The sequenced sample was CD4+ T cells from blood. As DNA, the CDR3 is TGTGCCAGCAGCTCTAGGGCCTCGACTAGCGGGGCCTCCTACGAGCAGTACTTC. It codes for CASSSRASTSGASYEQYF.